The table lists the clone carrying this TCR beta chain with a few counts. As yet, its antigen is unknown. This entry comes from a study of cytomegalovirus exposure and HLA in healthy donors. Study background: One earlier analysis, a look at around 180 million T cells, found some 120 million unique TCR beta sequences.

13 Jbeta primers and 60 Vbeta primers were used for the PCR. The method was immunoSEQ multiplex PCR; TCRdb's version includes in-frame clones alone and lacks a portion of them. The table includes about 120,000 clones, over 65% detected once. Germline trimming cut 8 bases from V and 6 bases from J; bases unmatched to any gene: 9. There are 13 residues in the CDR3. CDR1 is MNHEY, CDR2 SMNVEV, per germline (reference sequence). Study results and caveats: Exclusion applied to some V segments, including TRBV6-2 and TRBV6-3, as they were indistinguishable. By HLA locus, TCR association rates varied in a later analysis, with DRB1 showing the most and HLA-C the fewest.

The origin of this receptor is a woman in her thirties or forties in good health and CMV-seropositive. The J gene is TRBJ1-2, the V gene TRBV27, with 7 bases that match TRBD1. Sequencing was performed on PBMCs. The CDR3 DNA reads TGTGCCAGCGGGTTTAGACAGGGAGATGGCTACACCTTC. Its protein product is CASGFRQGDGYTF.